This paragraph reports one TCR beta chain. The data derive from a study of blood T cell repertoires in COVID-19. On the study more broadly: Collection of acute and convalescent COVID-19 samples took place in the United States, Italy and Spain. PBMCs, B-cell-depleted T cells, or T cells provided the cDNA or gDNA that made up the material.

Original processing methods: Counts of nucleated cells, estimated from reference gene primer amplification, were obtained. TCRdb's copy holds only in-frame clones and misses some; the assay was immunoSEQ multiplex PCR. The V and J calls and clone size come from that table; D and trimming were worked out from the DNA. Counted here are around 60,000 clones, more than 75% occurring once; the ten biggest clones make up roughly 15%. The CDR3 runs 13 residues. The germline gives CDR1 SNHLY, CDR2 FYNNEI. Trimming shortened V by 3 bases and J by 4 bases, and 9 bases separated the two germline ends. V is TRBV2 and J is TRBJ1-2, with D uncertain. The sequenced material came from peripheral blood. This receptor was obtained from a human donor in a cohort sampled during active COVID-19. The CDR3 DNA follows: TGTGCCAGCAGTGACAAACGGGTCTATGGCTACACCTTC. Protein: CASSDKRVYGYTF.